A selection of T cell receptor beta chains follows, all from one sample in a study of T cell responses to AZD1222 COVID-19 vaccine. Profiling relied on immunoSEQ multiplex PCR, and the TCRdb table lists in-frame clones only, not all of them. Of roughly 140,000 clones listed, 75% to 90% are singletons. Sequencing used peripheral blood, obtained on day 0 of AZD1222 vaccination. These receptors all come from an adult in good health. Both conserved end residues are part of each CDR3. A D gene is named only where the DNA matches it firmly. Only part of the rows carry a size: once, few, many, or a class if the clone is expanded.

J gene: TRBJ2-3; V gene: TRBV3-1/TRBV3-2; clone size: -; D gene: TRBD2; CDR3 DNA: TGTGCCAGCAGCCAAGATTACGCGGGAGGCACAGATACGCAGTATTTT; CDR3 protein: CASSQDYAGGTDTQYF
J gene: TRBJ1-2; V gene: TRBV27; clone size: -; D gene: -; CDR3 DNA: TGTGCCAAGACGAGAGGCTACACCTTC; CDR3 protein: CAKTRGYTF
J gene: TRBJ2-2; V gene: TRBV7-3; clone size: few; D gene: TRBD1; CDR3 DNA: TGTGCCAGCACTGACAGGGGGCGCGGAGGCGGGGAGCTGTTTTTT; CDR3 protein: CASTDRGRGGGELFF
J gene: TRBJ1-4; V gene: TRBV7-2; clone size: once; D gene: -; CDR3 DNA: TGTGCCAGCAGCCCCCGGACAGCCTTTAATGAAAAACTGTTTTTT; CDR3 protein: CASSPRTAFNEKLFF
J gene: TRBJ2-2; V gene: TRBV6-1; clone size: -; D gene: TRBD1; CDR3 DNA: TGTGCCAGCAGTGAGATGACAGGGGGACGCGGGGAGCTGTTTTTT; CDR3 protein: CASSEMTGGRGELFF
J gene: TRBJ1-2; V gene: TRBV2; clone size: -; D gene: -; CDR3 DNA: TGTGCCAGCAATCGGGGGGCGGGCAACTATGGCTACACCTTC; CDR3 protein: CASNRGAGNYGYTF
J gene: TRBJ1-4; V gene: TRBV9; clone size: -; D gene: TRBD1; CDR3 DNA: TGTGCCAGCAGCGACGGACAGGGGGACGAAAAACTGTTTTTT; CDR3 protein: CASSDGQGDEKLFF
J gene: TRBJ1-1; V gene: TRBV19; clone size: -; D gene: TRBD1; CDR3 DNA: TGTGCCAGTAGTATCGGGCGACAGGGCTCGGCGCACACTGAAGCTTTCTTT; CDR3 protein: CASSIGRQGSAHTEAFF
J gene: TRBJ1-1; V gene: TRBV6-1; clone size: -; D gene: -; CDR3 DNA: TGTGCCAGCAGTGAAGTAGGCGGCCGGAACACTGAAGCTTTCTTT; CDR3 protein: CASSEVGGRNTEAFF
J gene: TRBJ1-2; V gene: TRBV2; clone size: -; D gene: TRBD1; CDR3 DNA: TGTGCCAGCAGCCCAATGGGACAGGGTCGTCATGGCTACACCTTC; CDR3 protein: CASSPMGQGRHGYTF
J gene: TRBJ1-1; V gene: TRBV4-1; clone size: -; D gene: -; CDR3 DNA: TGCGCCAGCAGCCAAGAGGCAGTGGGTGACACTGAAGCTTTCTTT; CDR3 protein: CASSQEAVGDTEAFF
J gene: TRBJ2-3; V gene: TRBV2; clone size: -; D gene: TRBD2; CDR3 DNA: TGTGCCAGCACTTTCGCATCGGTAGCGGGAGGCAGCACAGATACGCAGTATTTT; CDR3 protein: CASTFASVAGGSTDTQYF
J gene: TRBJ1-6; V gene: TRBV5-5; clone size: -; D gene: -; CDR3 DNA: TGTGCCAGCAGCTTAAGTACAGGAACTATTTATGGTTCACCCCTCCACTTT; CDR3 protein: CASSLSTGTIYGSPLHF
J gene: TRBJ1-2; V gene: TRBV19; clone size: -; D gene: -; CDR3 DNA: TGTGCCAGTGCTAGAGGGGCCACCAACTATGGCTACACCTTC; CDR3 protein: CASARGATNYGYTF
J gene: TRBJ1-5; V gene: TRBV5-5; clone size: -; D gene: TRBD1; CDR3 DNA: TGTGCCAGCAGCTGGGGGACAGCGAATCAGCCCCAGCATTTT; CDR3 protein: CASSWGTANQPQHF
J gene: TRBJ1-2; V gene: TRBV7-9; clone size: -; D gene: -; CDR3 DNA: TGTGCCAGCAGCCCAGCCAACTATGGCTACACCTTC; CDR3 protein: CASSPANYGYTF
J gene: TRBJ1-2; V gene: TRBV28; clone size: -; D gene: TRBD1; CDR3 DNA: TGTGCCAGCAGTTTATGGGGTAGTACAGGGGGTGGTGGAGGCTACACCTTC; CDR3 protein: CASSLWGSTGGGGGYTF
J gene: TRBJ1-2; V gene: TRBV5-4; clone size: -; D gene: TRBD1; CDR3 DNA: TGTGCCAGCAGCTTGTCAGGGGGGTATGGCTACACCTTC; CDR3 protein: CASSLSGGYGYTF
J gene: TRBJ1-2; V gene: TRBV29-1; clone size: -; D gene: TRBD1; CDR3 DNA: TGCAGCGTTGGGACGGGACAGCTAAACTATGGCTACACCTTC; CDR3 protein: CSVGTGQLNYGYTF
J gene: TRBJ2-5; V gene: TRBV6-5; clone size: -; D gene: TRBD2; CDR3 DNA: TGTGCCAGCAGTAGGACTAGCGTCTACCAAGAGACCCAGTACTTC; CDR3 protein: CASSRTSVYQETQYF
J gene: TRBJ1-6; V gene: TRBV6-6; clone size: -; D gene: -; CDR3 DNA: TGTGCCAGCAACCCGAATGGAGGACCCCTCCACTTT; CDR3 protein: CASNPNGGPLHF
J gene: TRBJ1-4; V gene: TRBV5-1; clone size: -; D gene: -; CDR3 DNA: TGCGCCAGCAGCTTTCAGGCGAATAATAATGAAAAACTGTTTTTT; CDR3 protein: CASSFQANNNEKLFF
J gene: TRBJ1-5; V gene: TRBV19; clone size: -; D gene: -; CDR3 DNA: TGTGCCAGTAACCGGGCCGTCCAGTATCAGCCCCAGCATTTT; CDR3 protein: CASNRAVQYQPQHF
J gene: TRBJ1-1; V gene: TRBV27; clone size: once; D gene: -; CDR3 DNA: TGTGCCAGCCGGGGGGTTGGGAACACTGAAGCTTTCTTT; CDR3 protein: CASRGVGNTEAFF
J gene: TRBJ1-1; V gene: TRBV19; clone size: -; D gene: -; CDR3 DNA: TGTGCCAGTAGTATGGCGAACCCAGGGGCTGAAGCTTTCTTT; CDR3 protein: CASSMANPGAEAFF
J gene: TRBJ1-2; V gene: TRBV2; clone size: many; D gene: -; CDR3 DNA: TGTGCCAGCAATGGGGGGATGAAGAGGGATGGCTACACCTTC; CDR3 protein: CASNGGMKRDGYTF
J gene: TRBJ2-7; V gene: TRBV10-3; clone size: -; D gene: TRBD2; CDR3 DNA: TGTGCCATCAGTCCGGGACTAGTCGGGGGGGTCTACGAGCAGTACTTC; CDR3 protein: CAISPGLVGGVYEQYF
J gene: TRBJ2-4; V gene: TRBV4-1; clone size: -; D gene: -; CDR3 DNA: TGCGCCAGCAGCCAACCCACCCGGGGCTCCAAAAACATTCAGTACTTC; CDR3 protein: CASSQPTRGSKNIQYF
J gene: TRBJ2-7; V gene: TRBV12-5; clone size: -; D gene: TRBD1; CDR3 DNA: TGTGCTAGTGATTTCCCGGACAGGGGCGACGAGCAGTACTTC; CDR3 protein: CASDFPDRGDEQYF
J gene: TRBJ2-7; V gene: TRBV6-5; clone size: once; D gene: -; CDR3 DNA: TGTGCCAGCAGTAGCCACAGGGAAAACGAGCAGTACTTC; CDR3 protein: CASSSHRENEQYF
J gene: TRBJ2-2; V gene: TRBV7-8; clone size: once; D gene: TRBD1; CDR3 DNA: TGTGCCAGCAGCTTAGTCGAAGGACAGGGGACCGGGGAGCTGTTTTTT; CDR3 protein: CASSLVEGQGTGELFF
J gene: TRBJ2-5; V gene: TRBV6-5; clone size: -; D gene: TRBD2; CDR3 DNA: TGTGCCAGCAGTTACACCCCCGCGGGGGGAGAGACCCAGTACTTC; CDR3 protein: CASSYTPAGGETQYF
J gene: TRBJ1-4; V gene: TRBV6-5; clone size: -; D gene: -; CDR3 DNA: TGTGCCAGCAGTATGAGGACGCCTAATGAAAAACTGTTTTTT; CDR3 protein: CASSMRTPNEKLFF
J gene: TRBJ2-5; V gene: TRBV9; clone size: -; D gene: TRBD2; CDR3 DNA: TGTGCCAGCAGCGAAGGGCAGACTAGCGGGAGGGGGGAGACCCAGTACTTC; CDR3 protein: CASSEGQTSGRGETQYF
J gene: TRBJ2-1; V gene: TRBV13; clone size: -; D gene: -; CDR3 DNA: TGTGCCAGCGCAGCTAAAACCTCTTACCATGAGCAGTTCTTC; CDR3 protein: CASAAKTSYHEQFF
J gene: TRBJ2-7; V gene: TRBV14; clone size: -; D gene: -; CDR3 DNA: TGTGCCAGCAGCCAAGTCAGGTTGGGGGAGTACGAGCAGTACTTC; CDR3 protein: CASSQVRLGEYEQYF
J gene: TRBJ1-1; V gene: TRBV7-9; clone size: -; D gene: -; CDR3 DNA: TGTGCCAGCAGCCGAGGACAGAGTGAAGCTTTCTTT; CDR3 protein: CASSRGQSEAFF
J gene: TRBJ1-1; V gene: TRBV20-1; clone size: -; D gene: -; CDR3 DNA: TGCAGTGCCATGGTTACTGAAGCTTTCTTT; CDR3 protein: CSAMVTEAFF
J gene: TRBJ1-1; V gene: TRBV7-8; clone size: -; D gene: -; CDR3 DNA: TGTGCCAGCAGCCGAGGGAGGAACACTGAAGCTTTCTTT; CDR3 protein: CASSRGRNTEAFF
J gene: TRBJ2-7; V gene: TRBV20-1; clone size: -; D gene: -; CDR3 DNA: TGCAGTGCCCGACTAACTAGCGAGCAGTACTTC; CDR3 protein: CSARLTSEQYF
J gene: TRBJ1-5; V gene: TRBV19; clone size: -; D gene: -; CDR3 DNA: TGTGCCAGTAAGGAGCAAGGCGGTCCTTCAAATCAGCCCCAGCATTTT; CDR3 protein: CASKEQGGPSNQPQHF
J gene: TRBJ2-2; V gene: TRBV5-1; clone size: -; D gene: -; CDR3 DNA: TGCGCCAGCAGCTTGTCCAGCAACACCGGGGAGCTGTTTTTT; CDR3 protein: CASSLSSNTGELFF
J gene: TRBJ1-4; V gene: TRBV4-1; clone size: -; D gene: -; CDR3 DNA: TGCGCCAGCAGCCAAGTGCAGGAAAAACTGTTTTTT; CDR3 protein: CASSQVQEKLFF
J gene: TRBJ2-2; V gene: TRBV5-5; clone size: -; D gene: TRBD1; CDR3 DNA: TGTGCCAGCAGCTTCTTCGGGACAGGGGGACCCGGGGAGCTGTTTTTT; CDR3 protein: CASSFFGTGGPGELFF
J gene: TRBJ2-7; V gene: TRBV28; clone size: -; D gene: -; CDR3 DNA: TGTGCCAGCAGTCCCCTCGGGACTTCGCTCCACGAGCAGTACTTC; CDR3 protein: CASSPLGTSLHEQYF